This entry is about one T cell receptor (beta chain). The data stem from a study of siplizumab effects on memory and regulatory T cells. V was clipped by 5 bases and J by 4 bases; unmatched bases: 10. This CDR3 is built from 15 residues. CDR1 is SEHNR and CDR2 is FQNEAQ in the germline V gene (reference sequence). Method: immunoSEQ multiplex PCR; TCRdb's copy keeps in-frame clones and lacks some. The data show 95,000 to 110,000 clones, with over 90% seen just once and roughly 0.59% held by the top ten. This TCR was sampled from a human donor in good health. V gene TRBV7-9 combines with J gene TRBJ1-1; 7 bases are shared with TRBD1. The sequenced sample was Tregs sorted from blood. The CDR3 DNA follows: TGTGCCAGCAGCCCCAGGGGGTTGGACGTCACTGAAGCTTTCTTT. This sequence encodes CASSPRGLDVTEAFF.